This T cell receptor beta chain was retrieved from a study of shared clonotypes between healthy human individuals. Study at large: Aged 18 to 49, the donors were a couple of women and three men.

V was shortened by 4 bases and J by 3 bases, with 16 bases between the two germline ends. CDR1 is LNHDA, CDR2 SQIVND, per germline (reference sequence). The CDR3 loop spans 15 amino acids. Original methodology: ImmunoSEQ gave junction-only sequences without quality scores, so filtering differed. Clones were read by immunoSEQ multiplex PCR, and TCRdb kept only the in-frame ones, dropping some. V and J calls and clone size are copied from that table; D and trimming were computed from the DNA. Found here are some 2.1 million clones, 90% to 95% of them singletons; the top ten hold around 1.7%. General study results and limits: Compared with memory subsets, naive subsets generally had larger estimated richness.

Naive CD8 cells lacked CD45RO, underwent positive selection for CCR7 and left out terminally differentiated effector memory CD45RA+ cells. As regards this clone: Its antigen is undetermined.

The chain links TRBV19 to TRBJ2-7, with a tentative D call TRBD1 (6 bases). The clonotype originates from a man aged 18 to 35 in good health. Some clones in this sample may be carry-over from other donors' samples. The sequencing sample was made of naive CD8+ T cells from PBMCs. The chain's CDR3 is CASSRARTALYEQYF. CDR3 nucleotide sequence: TGTGCCAGTAGTAGGGCAAGGACAGCCCTCTACGAGCAGTACTTC.